A selection of T cell receptor beta chains follows, all from one sample in a study of shared clonotypes between healthy human individuals. The table came from immunoSEQ multiplex PCR; TCRdb's copy has only in-frame clones and leaves some out. This repertoire shows around 2.3 million clones, almost 96% found once; its top ten account for around 0.13%. The sequenced material came from naive CD4+ T cells sorted from blood. These TCRs come from a man aged 18 to 29 in good health. Each CDR3 is given with its conserved first and last residue. A D gene is named only where the DNA matches it firmly. Only part of the rows carry a size: once, few, many, or a class if the clone is expanded.

d_gene: NA; abundance: NA; v_gene: TRBV29-1; j_gene: TRBJ2-5; CDR3nt: TGCAGCGTTGAAAGTCCGATGGGGGAGACCCAGTACTTC; CDR3aa: CSVESPMGETQYF
d_gene: TRBD1; abundance: NA; v_gene: TRBV30; j_gene: TRBJ1-2; CDR3nt: TGTGCCTGGAGTGTACTAACAGGGGCGAAAGGCGGCTACACCTTC; CDR3aa: CAWSVLTGAKGGYTF
d_gene: NA; abundance: NA; v_gene: TRBV29-1; j_gene: TRBJ1-2; CDR3nt: TGCAGCGCTAGACCCGACAGCTCTAACTATGGCTACACCTTC; CDR3aa: CSARPDSSNYGYTF
d_gene: NA; abundance: few; v_gene: TRBV18; j_gene: TRBJ1-6; CDR3nt: TGTGCCAGCTCACCATCAGCGGATTCACCCCTCCACTTT; CDR3aa: CASSPSADSPLHF
d_gene: NA; abundance: NA; v_gene: TRBV28; j_gene: TRBJ2-7; CDR3nt: TGTGCCAGCAGCTCCCCAGGGATTCCACTACGAGAGCAGTACTTC; CDR3aa: CASSSPGIPLREQYF
d_gene: TRBD1; abundance: NA; v_gene: TRBV28; j_gene: TRBJ1-4; CDR3nt: TGTGCCAGCAGTCCGACAGGGGCCGGTGAAAAACTGTTTTTT; CDR3aa: CASSPTGAGEKLFF
d_gene: TRBD1; abundance: NA; v_gene: TRBV5-1; j_gene: TRBJ2-2; CDR3nt: TGCGCCAGCAGCATGGACAGGGTCAGTACCGGGGAGCTGTTTTTT; CDR3aa: CASSMDRVSTGELFF
d_gene: NA; abundance: NA; v_gene: TRBV18; j_gene: TRBJ2-7; CDR3nt: TGTGCCAGCTCACCACCCTCATTGGACGAGCAGTACTTC; CDR3aa: CASSPPSLDEQYF
d_gene: TRBD1; abundance: NA; v_gene: TRBV11-3; j_gene: TRBJ1-5; CDR3nt: TGTGCCAGCAGCTTGTTCCGGGACAGGGGATCGTGGCAGCCCCAGCATTTT; CDR3aa: CASSLFRDRGSWQPQHF
d_gene: NA; abundance: NA; v_gene: TRBV6-6; j_gene: TRBJ2-2; CDR3nt: TGTGCCAGCAGTTTGGACAGACAAACCGGGGAGCTGTTTTTT; CDR3aa: CASSLDRQTGELFF
d_gene: NA; abundance: once; v_gene: TRBV30; j_gene: TRBJ1-2; CDR3nt: TGTGCCTGGAGTGTTGGTCAGGGCGTCTATGGCTACACCTTC; CDR3aa: CAWSVGQGVYGYTF
d_gene: TRBD1; abundance: NA; v_gene: TRBV4-2; j_gene: TRBJ1-2; CDR3nt: TGTGCCAGCAGCCAAGGGACAGGGATAGGCGGCTACACCTTC; CDR3aa: CASSQGTGIGGYTF
d_gene: TRBD1; abundance: NA; v_gene: TRBV19; j_gene: TRBJ1-2; CDR3nt: TGTGCCAGTAGTCGACAGGGCCTCGCTAACTATGGCTACACCTTC; CDR3aa: CASSRQGLANYGYTF
d_gene: NA; abundance: NA; v_gene: TRBV2; j_gene: TRBJ2-1; CDR3nt: TGTGCCAGCAGTGATCGTAGGAATGAGCAGTTCTTC; CDR3aa: CASSDRRNEQFF
d_gene: TRBD1; abundance: NA; v_gene: TRBV6-5; j_gene: TRBJ2-1; CDR3nt: TGTGCCAGCACCCGAGGGACAGGGAATGAGCAGTTCTTC; CDR3aa: CASTRGTGNEQFF
d_gene: NA; abundance: NA; v_gene: TRBV6-6; j_gene: TRBJ2-1; CDR3nt: TGTGCCAGCAGTTATGGGGACCTCCTGTACAATGAGCAGTTCTTC; CDR3aa: CASSYGDLLYNEQFF
d_gene: NA; abundance: NA; v_gene: TRBV7-2; j_gene: TRBJ2-7; CDR3nt: TGTGCCAGCAGCTTAGGCGTGGGCTACGAGCAGTACTTC; CDR3aa: CASSLGVGYEQYF